This is a list of T cell receptor beta chains from one sample in a study of beta chain features in type 1 diabetes. Produced via immunoSEQ multiplex PCR; TCRdb's table is partial and in-frame only. Here the sample spans some 150,000 clones, 40% to 55% being singletons. The source material was Tregs from blood. Receptor source: a man younger than 35 in good health. CDR3s include the opening cysteine and the closing phenylalanine or tryptophan. D genes are given only for firm matches. Rows give clone size only sometimes, using once, few, many, or a class for an expanded clone.

. | TRBJ2-7 | TRBD2 | TRBV7-2 | CASSSLAGFTYEQYF | TGTGCCAGCAGCTCGTTAGCGGGTTTTACCTACGAGCAGTACTTC
. | TRBJ2-3 | TRBD2 | TRBV7-3 | CASGTSGGTDTQYF | TGTGCCAGCGGGACTAGCGGGGGGACAGATACGCAGTATTTT
few | TRBJ1-5 | . | TRBV14 | CASSQTGSDQPQHF | TGTGCCAGCAGCCAAACAGGGAGCGATCAGCCCCAGCATTTT
few | TRBJ1-1 | . | TRBV29-1 | CSVARRDSEAFF | TGCAGCGTTGCCCGGCGGGATAGCGAAGCTTTCTTT
. | TRBJ2-7 | . | TRBV7-9 | CASSLVEGHGGEQYF | TGTGCCAGCAGCTTAGTTGAGGGTCACGGTGGAGAGCAGTACTTC
. | TRBJ1-1 | TRBD1 | TRBV2 | CASSKQTGREGAFF | TGTGCCAGCAGCAAACAGACAGGGCGAGAGGGAGCTTTCTTT
few | TRBJ1-2 | TRBD1 | TRBV19 | CASSIGRSGTGNYGYTF | TGTGCCAGTAGTATCGGAAGGTCCGGGACAGGGAACTATGGCTACACCTTC
. | TRBJ2-5 | . | TRBV29-1 | CSVESGETQYF | TGCAGCGTTGAATCGGGAGAGACCCAGTACTTC
. | TRBJ2-2 | TRBD1 | TRBV27 | CASSLRGTGDTGELFF | TGTGCCAGCAGTTTAAGGGGGACAGGGGACACCGGGGAGCTGTTTTTT
few | TRBJ2-7 | TRBD2 | TRBV28 | CASSFLGGRTYEQYF | TGTGCCAGCAGTTTTTTGGGCGGGAGGACGTACGAGCAGTACTTC
few | TRBJ2-3 | TRBD1 | TRBV4-3 | CASSQGGGAPDTQYF | TGCGCCAGCAGCCAAGGAGGGGGCGCCCCAGATACGCAGTATTTT